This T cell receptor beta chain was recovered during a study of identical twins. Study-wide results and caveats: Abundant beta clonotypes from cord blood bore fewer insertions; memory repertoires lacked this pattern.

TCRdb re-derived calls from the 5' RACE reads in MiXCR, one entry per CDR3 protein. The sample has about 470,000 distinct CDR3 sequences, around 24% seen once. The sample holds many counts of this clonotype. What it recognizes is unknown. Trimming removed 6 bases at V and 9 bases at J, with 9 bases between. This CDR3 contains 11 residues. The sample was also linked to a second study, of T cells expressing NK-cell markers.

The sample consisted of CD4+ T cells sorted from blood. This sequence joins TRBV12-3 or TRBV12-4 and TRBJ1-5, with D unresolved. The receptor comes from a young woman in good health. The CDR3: CASRREGPQHF. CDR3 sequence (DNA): TGTGCCAGCAGACGCGAAGGGCCCCAGCATTTT.